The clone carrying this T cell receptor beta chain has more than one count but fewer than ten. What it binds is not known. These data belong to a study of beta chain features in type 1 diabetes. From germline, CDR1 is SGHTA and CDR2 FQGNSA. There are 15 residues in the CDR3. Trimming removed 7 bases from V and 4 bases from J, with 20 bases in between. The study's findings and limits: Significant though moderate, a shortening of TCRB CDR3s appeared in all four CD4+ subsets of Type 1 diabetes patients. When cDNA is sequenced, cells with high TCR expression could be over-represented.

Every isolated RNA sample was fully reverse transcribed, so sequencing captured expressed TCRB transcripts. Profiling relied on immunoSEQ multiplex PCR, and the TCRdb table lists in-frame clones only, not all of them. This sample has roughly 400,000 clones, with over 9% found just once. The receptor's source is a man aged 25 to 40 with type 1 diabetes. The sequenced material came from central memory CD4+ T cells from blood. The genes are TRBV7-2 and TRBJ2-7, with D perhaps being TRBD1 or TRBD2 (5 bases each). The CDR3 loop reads CASTAGAPPVYEQYF. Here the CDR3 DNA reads TGTGCCAGCACCGCCGGGGCCCCTCCGGTTTACGAGCAGTACTTC.